Following are 11 T cell receptor beta chains from one sample sequenced in a study of T cells after yellow fever vaccination. TCRdb re-derived calls from the 5' RACE reads in MiXCR, one entry per CDR3 protein. The sample holds 300,000 to 350,000 distinct CDR3 sequences, about 4% seen once. This specimen consisted of PBMCs, obtained 5 days after the yellow fever booster vaccination. These receptors originate from a man between 18 and 35 years old who received the YFV17D yellow fever vaccine.

This clonotype appeared many times. This sequence joins TRBV7-6 and TRBJ2-2, with 11 bases that match TRBD2. J lost 0 bases, V lost 5 bases, and 14 bases had no gene match. The germline V gene encodes CDR1 SGHVS and CDR2 FNYEAQ. The CDR3 spans 20 residues. Written as DNA, the CDR3 is TGTGCCAGCAGCAGCTTTCTAGCGGGGGGCTCGGGGTCGAACACCGGGGAGCTGTTTTTT. Encoded protein: CASSSFLAGGSGSNTGELFF.

In its sample, this clonotype was seen many times. The rearrangement uses TRBV7-2 and TRBJ2-4; D ambiguous. V gave up 4 bases and J gave up 0 bases, with 10 bases separating them. There are 15 residues in the CDR3. CDR1 and CDR2 from the germline V gene are SGHTA and FQGNSA. CDR3 DNA: TGTGCCAGCAGCTCTCCCGGGCTAGCCAAAAACATTCAGTACTTC. It specifies CASSSPGLAKNIQYF.

This chain uses TRBV7-9 with TRBJ2-1; D may be TRBD1 (5 bases). This CDR3 spans 12 amino acids. Germline CDR1 is SEHNR and CDR2 is FQNEAQ (reference sequence). Trimming stripped 5 bases from V and 8 bases from J, with 10 bases between. For the CDR3, the DNA is TGTGCCAGCAGCCTGGACATGTATGAGCAGTTCTTC. Its translation: CASSLDMYEQFF.

Ten or more counts support this clonotype. This rearrangement joins TRBV7-3 to TRBJ2-2; TRBD1 might be the D (5 bases). Germline loops: CDR1 SGHTA, CDR2 FQGTGA. CDR3 size: 15 residues. Trimming stripped 3 bases from V and 4 bases from J, with 12 bases between. The chain's CDR3 is CASSFSARATGELFF. CDR3 in DNA: TGTGCCAGCAGCTTCTCCGCCAGGGCCACCGGGGAGCTGTTTTTT.

This clonotype was picked up a small number of times. This rearrangement joins TRBV29-1 to TRBJ2-3, with TRBD1 matching over 7 bases. Germline CDR1 is SQVTM and CDR2 is ANQGSEA. The CDR3 consists of 14 residues. V dropped 8 bases and J dropped 4; count of bases not matched to a gene: 12. The CDR3 protein is CSPRGPTGSDTQYF. CDR3 bases: TGCAGCCCCCGGGGTCCGACAGGGTCAGATACGCAGTATTTT.

DNA for the CDR3: TGTGCCAGCAGCCCGCAGTCGAGCGGGGGGTTCAATGAGCAGTTCTTC. Protein product: CASSPQSSGGFNEQFF. The chain recombines TRBV7-2 with TRBJ2-1, with 9 bases matching TRBD2. Germline trimming cut 5 bases from V and 6 bases from J; bases unmatched to any gene: 11. Germline CDR1 reads SGHTA; CDR2 reads FQGNSA. CDR3 length equals 16 residues.

Only a few counts were recorded for this clonotype. The chain uses TRBV5-6 and TRBJ2-3; D is uncertain. From germline, CDR1 is SGHDT and CDR2 YYEEEE. The CDR3 runs 15 residues. Deletions cut 4 bases from V and 1 base from J, with 13 bases between. The CDR3 coding sequence is TGTGCCAGCAGCCGGAGTTCGACGGGCACAGATACGCAGTATTTT. It translates to CASSRSSTGTDTQYF. The whole variable domain, filled in from reference TRBV5-6 and TRBJ2-3, reads DAGVTQSPTHLIKTRGQQVTLRCSPKSGHDTVSWYQQALGQGPQFIFQYYEEEERQRGNFPDRFSGHQFPNYSSELNVNALLLGDSALYLCASSRSSTGTDTQYFGPGTRLTVL.

At least ten counts were recorded for this clonotype. The rearrangement links TRBV12-3 or TRBV12-4 to TRBJ2-2; the D gene is possibly TRBD1 (6 bases). Trimming cost V 3 bases and J 2 bases, with 7 bases left between them. The CDR3 loop spans 14 amino acids. This CDR3 reads CASSFGTNTGELFF. The CDR3 DNA reads as TGTGCCAGCAGTTTCGGGACAAACACCGGGGAGCTGTTTTTT.

The chain joins TRBV14 to TRBJ2-1; D is unclear. V gave up 2 bases and J gave up 6 bases, with 5 bases separating them. This CDR3 comprises 12 residues. CDR1 and CDR2 (germline): SGHDN, FVKESK. The DNA for the CDR3 is TGTGCCAGCAGCCAATCCGGCAATGAGCAGTTCTTC. Translating it yields CASSQSGNEQFF.

V is TRBV30 and J is TRBJ2-2; D perhaps matches TRBD1 (6 bases). V lost 8 bases and J 6 bases, leaving 16 bases between the germline ends. The CDR3 has 13 residues. Per the germline V gene, CDR1 is GTSNPN and CDR2 is SVGIG (reference sequence). The CDR3 DNA is TGTGCCGAGAAAGTAACAGGGCCCGGGGAGCTGTTTTTT. It specifies CAEKVTGPGELFF.

The CDR3 protein is CASSLGLLDNEQFF. For the CDR3, the DNA is TGTGCCAGCAGCTTAGGTCTTCTCGACAATGAGCAGTTCTTC. The J gene is TRBJ2-1, the V gene TRBV11-1; D not resolved. V lost 1 base, J lost 5 bases, and 9 bases lay in between. The CDR3 has 14 residues. The germline gives CDR1 SGHAT, CDR2 FQDESV (reference sequence). The whole variable domain, remainder taken from reference TRBV11-1 and TRBJ2-1, is EAEVAQSPRYKITEKSQAVAFWCDPISGHATLYWYRQILGQGPELLVQFQDESVVDDSQLPKDRFSAERLKGVDSTLKIQPAELGDSAMYLCASSLGLLDNEQFFGPGTRLTVL.